The text below deals with one TCR beta chain. The germline V gene encodes CDR1 WNHNN and CDR2 SYGVQD (reference sequence). The CDR3 has 17 amino acids. Germline trimming cut 3 bases from V and 0 bases from J; bases unmatched to any gene: 10. The table came from immunoSEQ multiplex PCR; TCRdb's copy has only in-frame clones and leaves some out. Among 210,000 or so clones listed, around 84% were seen once. The study drew participants aged about 18 to 89 years from some 24 US areas. Clinical histories supplied by participants themselves formed the basis of cohort assignment. This specimen comes from a study of blood T cell repertoires in COVID-19.

Sequences were obtained from PBMCs or T cells enriched from blood (not recorded which). J is TRBJ2-5 and V is TRBV10-1; 7 bases agree with TRBD1. The sequence was obtained from a man aged 25-45 years with acute COVID-19. For the CDR3, the DNA is TGCGCCAGCAGTGAAATCGGGACAGTCATCGACCAAGAGACCCAGTACTTC. This encodes CASSEIGTVIDQETQYF.